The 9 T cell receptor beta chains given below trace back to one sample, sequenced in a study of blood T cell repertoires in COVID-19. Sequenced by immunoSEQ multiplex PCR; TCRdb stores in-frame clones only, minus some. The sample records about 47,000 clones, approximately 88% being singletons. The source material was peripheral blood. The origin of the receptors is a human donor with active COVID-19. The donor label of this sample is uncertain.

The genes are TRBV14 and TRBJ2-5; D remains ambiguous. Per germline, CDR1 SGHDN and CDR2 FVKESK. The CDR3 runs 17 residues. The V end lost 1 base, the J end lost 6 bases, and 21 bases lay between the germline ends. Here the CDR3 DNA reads TGTGCCAGCAGCCAAGGGCGGTGGTTTGCCGCCTGGAAGACCCAGTACTTC. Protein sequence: CASSQGRWFAAWKTQYF.

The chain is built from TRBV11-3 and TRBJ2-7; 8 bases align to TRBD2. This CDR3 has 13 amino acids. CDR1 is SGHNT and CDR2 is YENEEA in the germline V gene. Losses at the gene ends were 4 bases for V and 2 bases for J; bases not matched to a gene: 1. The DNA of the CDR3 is TGTGCCAGCAGCTGGGGACTAGCCTACGAGCAGTACTTC. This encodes CASSWGLAYEQYF.

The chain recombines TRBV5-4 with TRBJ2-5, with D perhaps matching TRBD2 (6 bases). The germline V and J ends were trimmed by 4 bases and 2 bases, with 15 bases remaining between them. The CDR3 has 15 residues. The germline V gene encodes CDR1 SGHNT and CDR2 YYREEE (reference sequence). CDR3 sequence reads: CASSPTLGGQETQYF. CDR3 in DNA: TGTGCCAGCAGCCCGACTCTCGGGGGACAAGAGACCCAGTACTTC.

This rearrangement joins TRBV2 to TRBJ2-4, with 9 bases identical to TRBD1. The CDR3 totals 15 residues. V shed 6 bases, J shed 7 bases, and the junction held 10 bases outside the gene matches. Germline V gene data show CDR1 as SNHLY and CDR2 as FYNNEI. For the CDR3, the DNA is TGTGCCAGCAGCCAGACGGACAGGGGAGGGAACATTCAGTACTTC. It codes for CASSQTDRGGNIQYF.

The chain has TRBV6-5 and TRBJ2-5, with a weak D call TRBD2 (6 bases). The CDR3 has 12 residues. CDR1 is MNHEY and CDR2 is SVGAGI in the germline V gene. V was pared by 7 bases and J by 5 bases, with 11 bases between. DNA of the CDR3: TGTGCCAGCAAGGGCGGGGAGGAGACCCAGTACTTC. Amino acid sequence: CASKGGEETQYF.

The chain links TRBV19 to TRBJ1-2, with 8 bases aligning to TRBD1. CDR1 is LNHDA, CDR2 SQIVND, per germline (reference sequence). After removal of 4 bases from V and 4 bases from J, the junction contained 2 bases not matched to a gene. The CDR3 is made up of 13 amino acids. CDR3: CASSRTGFYGYTF. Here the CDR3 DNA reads TGTGCCAGTAGTAGGACAGGGTTCTATGGCTACACCTTC.

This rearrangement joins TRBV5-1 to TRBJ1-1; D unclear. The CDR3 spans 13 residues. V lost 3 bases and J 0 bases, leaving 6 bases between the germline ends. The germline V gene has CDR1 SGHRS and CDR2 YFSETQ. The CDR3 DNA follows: TGCGCCAGCAGCTCGAGCATGAACACTGAAGCTTTCTTT. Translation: CASSSSMNTEAFF. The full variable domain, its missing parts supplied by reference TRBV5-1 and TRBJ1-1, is KAGVTQTPRYLIKTRGQQVTLSCSPISGHRSVSWYQQTPGQGLQFLFEYFSETQRNKGNFPGRFSGRQFSNSRSEMNVSTLELGDSALYLCASSSSMNTEAFFGQGTRLTVV.

The CDR3 reads CAISDYLGGQSGANVLTF. The CDR3 region has the DNA TGTGCCATCAGTGACTATCTTGGGGGCCAATCTGGGGCCAACGTCCTGACTTTC. The V gene is TRBV10-3, the J gene TRBJ2-6; TRBD1 is a possible D gene (6 bases). The CDR3 extends over 18 amino acids. Trimming took off 3 bases at V and 1 base at J, with 16 bases between the two ends. Per germline, CDR1 ENHRY and CDR2 SYGVKD.

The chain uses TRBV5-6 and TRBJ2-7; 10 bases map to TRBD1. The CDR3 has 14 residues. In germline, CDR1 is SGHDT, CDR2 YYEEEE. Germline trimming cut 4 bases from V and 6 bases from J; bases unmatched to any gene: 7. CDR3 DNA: TGTGCCAGCAGCCCCGGGACAGGGGAACGCGAGCAGTACTTC. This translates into CASSPGTGEREQYF.